These T cell receptor beta chains were read from a single sample in a study of blood T cell repertoires in COVID-19. The table came from immunoSEQ multiplex PCR; TCRdb's copy has only in-frame clones and leaves some out. The sample has 75,000 or so clones; approximately 80% are singletons. Sequenced input: peripheral blood. These TCRs come from a woman in her seventies with acute or convalescent COVID-19. Both conserved end residues are part of each CDR3. Each record gives: clone size, D gene, J gene, V gene, CDR3 protein, CDR3 DNA. A D gene is named only where the DNA matches it firmly. Clone size is given for some rows only: seen once, a few or many times, or a class if the clone is expanded.

>-|TRBD1|TRBJ1-3|TRBV28
CASRPQGVRGNTIYF
TGTGCCAGCAGACCCCAGGGGGTACGGGGAAACACCATATATTTT
>-|TRBD1|TRBJ1-6|TRBV20-1
CSASRTGSNSPLHF
TGCAGTGCTAGTCGGACAGGGTCCAATTCACCCCTCCACTTT
>once|-|TRBJ1-6|TRBV2
CASRDTYNSPLHF
TGTGCCAGCAGGGACACCTATAATTCACCCCTCCACTTT
>-|TRBD1|TRBJ1-1|TRBV6-4
CASSPGGNTEAFF
TGTGCCAGCAGCCCAGGGGGGAACACTGAAGCTTTCTTT
>-|-|TRBJ2-5|TRBV25-1
CASSDGGAKGETQYF
TGTGCCAGCAGTGATGGGGGGGCGAAAGGGGAGACCCAGTACTTC
>-|TRBD1|TRBJ2-7|TRBV7-9
CASSLAVGQEAYEQYF
TGTGCCAGCAGCTTAGCAGTCGGACAGGAAGCCTACGAGCAGTACTTC
>once|-|TRBJ2-6|TRBV4-1
CASSLRGSGANVLTF
TGCGCCAGCAGCCTTAGGGGCTCTGGGGCCAACGTCCTGACTTTC
>-|TRBD1|TRBJ2-2|TRBV3-1/TRBV3-2
CASSQEFRLDWDRGTGELFF
TGTGCCAGCAGCCAAGAATTTCGGCTTGATTGGGACAGGGGTACCGGGGAGCTGTTTTTT
>-|-|TRBJ1-4|TRBV6-5
CASSYSRNRDEKLFF
TGTGCCAGCAGTTACTCAAGAAACAGAGATGAAAAACTGTTTTTT
>few|TRBD2|TRBJ2-5|TRBV19
CASSMRLAETQYF
TGTGCCAGTAGTATGCGACTAGCGGAGACCCAGTACTTC
>-|-|TRBJ2-7|TRBV4-2
CASSQEQGYEQYF
TGTGCCAGCAGCCAAGAACAGGGTTACGAGCAGTACTTC
>-|-|TRBJ1-2|TRBV28
CASSETAYNYGYTF
TGTGCCAGCAGTGAAACAGCTTATAACTATGGCTACACCTTC
>few|TRBD1|TRBJ2-7|TRBV5-1
CASSAGQGISYEQYF
TGCGCCAGCAGCGCGGGACAGGGTATCTCCTACGAGCAGTACTTC
>-|TRBD2|TRBJ2-5|TRBV5-4
CASSLGLAEQETQYF
TGTGCCAGCAGCTTGGGACTAGCGGAACAAGAGACCCAGTACTTC
>few|-|TRBJ2-7|TRBV2
CASSEEGGRTLYEQYF
TGTGCCAGCAGTGAAGAAGGTGGACGGACTCTCTACGAGCAGTACTTC
>-|TRBD1|TRBJ2-7|TRBV5-8
CATRQGWYEQYF
TGTGCCACCAGACAGGGTTGGTACGAGCAGTACTTC
>-|-|TRBJ2-4|TRBV2
CASSLSLAKNIQYF
TGTGCCAGCAGCCTAAGTTTGGCCAAAAACATTCAGTACTTC
>few|-|TRBJ2-2|TRBV6-4
CASSDSGSTGELFF
TGTGCCAGCAGTGACTCGGGGAGTACCGGGGAGCTGTTTTTT
>few|-|TRBJ2-5|TRBV11-2
CASSHLEGRTQETQYF
TGTGCCAGCAGCCACCTGGAAGGGAGAACCCAAGAGACCCAGTACTTC
>-|TRBD1|TRBJ1-5|TRBV24-1
CATGQDGNQPQHF
TGTGCCACCGGACAGGATGGCAATCAGCCCCAGCATTTT
>few|-|TRBJ2-1|TRBV3-1/TRBV3-2
CASSHTTTRPRQEQFF
TGTGCCAGCAGCCATACGACTACCCGACCGAGGCAAGAGCAGTTCTTC
>once|-|TRBJ2-7|TRBV30
CAWTVDSDYEQYF
TGTGCCTGGACCGTGGACAGTGACTACGAGCAGTACTTC
>-|TRBD1|TRBJ1-1|TRBV27
CASRTTGGNTEAFF
TGTGCCAGCAGGACCACAGGGGGGAACACTGAAGCTTTCTTT
>once|-|TRBJ1-2|TRBV18
CASSPLSGDGYTF
TGTGCCAGCTCACCGCTCTCGGGGGATGGCTACACCTTC
>-|TRBD1|TRBJ1-1|TRBV18
CASSPDRVLDTEAFF
TGTGCCAGCTCACCGGACAGGGTTCTGGACACTGAAGCTTTCTTT
>-|TRBD2|TRBJ2-7|TRBV9
CASSVGGISGRTYEQYF
TGTGCCAGCAGCGTAGGGGGTATTAGCGGGAGAACCTACGAGCAGTACTTC
>-|TRBD2|TRBJ2-1|TRBV30
CAWSVIAGGGDEQFF
TGTGCCTGGAGTGTCATCGCGGGAGGTGGGGATGAGCAGTTCTTC
>-|-|TRBJ2-1|TRBV6-1
CASSERAGEFNNEQFF
TGTGCCAGCAGTGAGAGGGCCGGCGAATTTAACAATGAGCAGTTCTTC
>-|TRBD1|TRBJ1-5|TRBV6-5
CASRTGTGGNQPQHF
TGTGCCAGCAGGACCGGGACAGGGGGCAATCAGCCCCAGCATTTT
>-|TRBD2|TRBJ2-1|TRBV7-2
CASSSQGWASGSWEQFF
TGTGCCAGCAGCTCCCAGGGGTGGGCTAGCGGGAGTTGGGAGCAGTTCTTC
>-|TRBD1|TRBJ2-4|TRBV30
CAFGTGVENIQYF
TGTGCCTTTGGGACAGGGGTGGAAAACATTCAGTACTTC
>-|TRBD2|TRBJ2-2|TRBV6-5
CASRDLAANTGELFF
TGTGCCAGCAGGGACCTAGCGGCGAACACCGGGGAGCTGTTTTTT
>-|TRBD1|TRBJ2-7|TRBV2
CASSIPTGQGIYEQYF
TGTGCCAGCAGCATCCCCACGGGACAGGGTATTTACGAGCAGTACTTC
>-|-|TRBJ1-2|TRBV3-1/TRBV3-2
CASSPRGGGYTF
TGTGCCAGCAGCCCTCGTGGGGGCGGCTACACCTTC
>-|-|TRBJ2-1|TRBV5-4
CASSQDKRYEQFF
TGTGCCAGCAGCCAAGATAAGCGCTATGAGCAGTTCTTC
>-|-|TRBJ1-2|TRBV6-7
CASSYSRLRGYYGYTF
TGTGCCAGCAGTTACTCGAGGCTCAGGGGCTACTATGGCTACACCTTC
>-|-|TRBJ2-5|TRBV7-2
CASSHFGNQETQYF
TGTGCCAGCAGTCACTTCGGTAACCAAGAGACCCAGTACTTC
>-|-|TRBJ2-3|TRBV19
CASSTELKKLGTDTQYF
TGTGCCAGTAGTACCGAACTGAAGAAGCTAGGCACAGATACGCAGTATTTT
>many|TRBD1|TRBJ1-4|TRBV18
CASSPSVTTGATNEKLFF
TGTGCCAGCTCACCGTCGGTGACCACAGGGGCAACTAATGAAAAACTGTTTTTT
>-|TRBD1|TRBJ1-2|TRBV5-1
CASSLADRVDGYTF
TGCGCCAGCAGCTTGGCCGACAGGGTTGATGGCTACACCTTC
>-|-|TRBJ2-3|TRBV9
CASSVQADVGTDTQYF
TGTGCCAGCAGCGTACAAGCGGATGTCGGGACAGATACGCAGTATTTT
>-|-|TRBJ1-5|TRBV19
CASRTQDNSNQPQHF
TGTGCCAGTAGGACCCAGGATAATAGCAATCAGCCCCAGCATTTT
>-|TRBD2|TRBJ2-1|TRBV7-2
CASSLDGTSGIDEQFF
TGTGCCAGCAGCTTGGACGGGACTAGCGGGATCGATGAGCAGTTCTTC
>-|-|TRBJ2-7|TRBV30
CARTNIPPYEQYF
TGTGCCCGGACAAACATCCCCCCGTACGAGCAGTACTTC
>few|TRBD2|TRBJ2-2|TRBV4-1
CASSQGPGTSRTGELFF
TGCGCCAGCAGCCAAGGGCCCGGGACTAGCAGAACCGGGGAGCTGTTTTTT
>-|-|TRBJ1-1|TRBV25-1
CASSQNTEAFF
TGTGCCAGCAGCCAAAACACTGAAGCTTTCTTT
>-|-|TRBJ1-2|TRBV2
CASSQGIDGYTF
TGTGCCAGCAGTCAGGGAATCGATGGCTACACCTTC
>-|-|TRBJ2-2|TRBV5-1
CASSLAGGYTGELFF
TGCGCCAGCAGCTTGGCCGGGGGATACACCGGGGAGCTGTTTTTT
>-|-|TRBJ1-1|TRBV19
CASRNLQIFNTEAFF
TGTGCCAGTAGAAACCTACAGATTTTCAACACTGAAGCTTTCTTT
>few|-|TRBJ1-5|TRBV10-2
CASSEVPRQRNQPQHF
TGCGCCAGCAGTGAGGTCCCGCGACAGCGCAATCAGCCCCAGCATTTT
>-|TRBD2|TRBJ2-1|TRBV15
CATSSGGAGGSSYNEQFF
TGTGCCACCAGCAGTGGGGGGGCGGGAGGGAGCTCCTACAATGAGCAGTTCTTC
>-|TRBD1|TRBJ2-1|TRBV5-1
CASSLPTGQVDEQFF
TGCGCCAGCAGCTTGCCGACGGGACAGGTGGATGAGCAGTTCTTC
>-|TRBD2|TRBJ2-1|TRBV7-6
CASSLLLAEYYNEQFF
TGTGCCAGCAGCTTACTTCTAGCGGAGTATTACAATGAGCAGTTCTTC
>-|TRBD2|TRBJ2-3|TRBV4-2
CASSQLLAGVDTQYF
TGTGCCAGCAGCCAATTACTAGCGGGAGTAGATACGCAGTATTTT